This entry is about one T cell receptor beta chain. Its specificity is unknown. The CDR3 is made up of 16 amino acids. Per the germline V gene, CDR1 is MNHEY and CDR2 is SMNVEV (reference sequence). Trimming removed 4 bases at V and 5 bases at J, with 17 bases between. For the second PCR, which ran for roughly 7 to 11 cycles, a sample-barcoded 5' primer and a J-beta primer mix were used. A template-switch adaptor containing 12 random nucleotides labeled each cDNA molecule. TCRdb independently ran MiXCR on the 5' RACE reads; one entry per CDR3 protein. The table shows roughly 2 million distinct CDR3 sequences, with around 50% occurring only once. This sample is part of a study of blood T cells in healthy people across ages. Study observations and caveats: Naive T cell percentage by flow cytometry tracked strongly with beta diversity.

Every donor gave 9 to 10 milliliters of peripheral blood. The clonotype originates from a woman between 40 and 55 years old in good health. J is TRBJ2-2 and V is TRBV27; either TRBD1 or TRBD2 may supply D (5 bases each). Source material: blood. CDR3 DNA: TGTGCCAGCAGTTCCATCAGGGTAGGGGAGACCGGGGAGCTGTTTTTT. It is translated as CASSSIRVGETGELFF.